The clone carrying this T cell receptor beta chain has a handful of counts. V dropped 5 bases and J dropped 3 bases, with 17 bases sitting between them. The CDR3 covers 15 residues. Germline assignment: CDR1 SNHLY and CDR2 FYNNEI. The source of the sample is a study of T cells in Graves' hyperthyroidism and ophthalmopathy. What was amplified from RNA transcripts were TCR beta CDR3 regions. In the first-round RT-PCR of the TCR CDR3, the HTBI primer set was used. MiXCR was run by TCRdb on the multiplex PCR reads, yielding one entry per CDR3 protein. Counted here are about 98,000 distinct CDR3 sequences, about 37% occurring once; the ten biggest clones make up roughly 10%.

This chain connects TRBV2 to TRBJ2-7; a weak D match, TRBD2 (5 bases). Sequencing input: peripheral blood or thyroid tissue (not recorded which). The sequence derives from a woman aged 25-40 years with Graves' hyperthyroidism. The CDR3, as DNA: TGTGCCAGCAGTTGGAGCGGCAGCCCAGACTACGAGCAGTACTTC. Encoded protein: CASSWSGSPDYEQYF.